The clone carrying this TCR beta chain has a single count. Assay used: immunoSEQ multiplex PCR; TCRdb lists only in-frame clones, some missing. The table has a few million clones, around nine tenths seen once. The data originate from a study of shared clonotypes between healthy human individuals. Germline CDR1 reads LNHDA; CDR2 reads SQIVND (reference sequence). Trimming removed 4 bases at V and 8 bases at J, with 11 bases between. This CDR3 is built from 12 residues. V gene TRBV19 combines with J gene TRBJ1-2; D is unclear. This clonotype was sampled from a man aged 18 to 30 in good health. The specimen sequenced was naive CD4+ T cells sorted from blood. Specified subset: CD45RA+ positively selected. The CDR3: CASSTPFGGYTF. DNA of the CDR3: TGTGCCAGTAGTACCCCGTTCGGGGGCTACACCTTC. Full variable domain (rest looked up from reference TRBV19 and TRBJ1-2): DGGITQSPKYLFRKEGQNVTLSCEQNLNHDAMYWYRQDPGQGLRLIYYSQIVNDFQKGDIAEGYSVSREKKESFPLTVTSAQKNPTAFYLCASSTPFGGYTFGSGTRLTVV.